The sequence of this T cell receptor (beta chain) was determined in a study of cytomegalovirus exposure and HLA in healthy donors. Study context: Early release data held 85 million to 95 million unique TCRs from HLA-typed donors. Study-wide results and limits: The study recorded 164 TCR beta chains that were cytomegalovirus-associated. In a later analysis, specific HLA alleles were associated with approximately 16,000 TCR beta sequences at a 0.05 false discovery rate.

Researchers ran the PCR with 60 Vbeta and 13 Jbeta primers. Data came from immunoSEQ multiplex PCR; TCRdb stores just in-frame clones and leaves some out. The sample yields more than 150,000 clones, almost 85% seen once. V was clipped by 4 bases and J by 0 bases, with 10 bases between them. Germline lookup yields CDR1 LGHNA and CDR2 YNFKEQ. The CDR3 spans 15 residues. This clone was seen a handful of times. The antigen remains unidentified. Sequenced sample: PBMCs. The source is a boy under 10 years old in good health and CMV-seronegative. The rearrangement uses TRBV4-2 and TRBJ1-3, with D possibly matching TRBD1 (6 bases). CDR3 in DNA: TGTGCCAGCAGCCTTGGACAGCTCTCTGGAAACACCATATATTTT. This codes for CASSLGQLSGNTIYF.